Listed below are T cell receptor beta chains from one sample, sequenced in a study of spatial heterogeneity in lung cancer. MiXCR was run by TCRdb on the 5' RACE reads, yielding one entry per CDR3 protein. Seen here are over 95,000 distinct CDR3 sequences, less than 14% observed once, and the top ten hold 20% to 25%. The sample consisted of PBMCs, taken at follow-up. These receptors were taken from a female donor with early-stage non-small cell lung cancer. The CDR3 runs from the conserved cysteine through the conserved F or W. The order of the fields is clone size, D gene, J gene, V gene, CDR3 DNA, CDR3 protein. The D gene is left open where the match is weak. Rows give clone size only sometimes, using once, few, many, or a class for an expanded clone.

>-|-|TRBJ2-1|TRBV29-1
TGCAGCGTTGAGGTGGTCCACAATGAGCAGTTCTTC
CSVEVVHNEQFF
>-|TRBD2|TRBJ2-5|TRBV2
TGTGCCAGCAGTGAACTAGTGGGACTAGGGCAAGAGACCCAGTACTTC
CASSELVGLGQETQYF
>-|TRBD2|TRBJ2-1|TRBV5-1
TGCGCCAGCAGCCAGACTAGCGGAACCTACAATGAGCAGTTCTTC
CASSQTSGTYNEQFF
>many|-|TRBJ2-1|TRBV9
TGTGCCAGCAGCGTCCGGGCGGGGGCTAGCTATGAGCAGTTCTTC
CASSVRAGASYEQFF
>many|TRBD1|TRBJ1-5|TRBV19
TGTGCCAGTAGTATTGGACAGGGGGGCAATCAGCCCCAGCATTTT
CASSIGQGGNQPQHF
>few|-|TRBJ2-1|TRBV5-1
TGCGCCAGCAGCTCAACCGGGACTGGGGCCTACAATGAGCAGTTCTTC
CASSSTGTGAYNEQFF
>-|-|TRBJ1-6|TRBV28
TGTGCCAGCACTTGGGGGACTATTAATTCACCCCTCCACTTT
CASTWGTINSPLHF
>-|TRBD1|TRBJ2-1|TRBV6-5
TGTGCCAGCAGTTACCGAGGACAGGGGGCAGGTGAGCAGTTCTTC
CASSYRGQGAGEQFF
>-|-|TRBJ2-2|TRBV4-1
TGCGCCAGCAGCCAGAGCGGGACATACAACACCGGGGAGCTGTTTTTT
CASSQSGTYNTGELFF
>many|-|TRBJ1-1|TRBV20-1
TGCAGTGCTAGCGGGCGGGGCACTGAAGCTTTCTTT
CSASGRGTEAFF
>few|-|TRBJ2-7|TRBV3-1
TGTGCCAGCAGCCAAGGGAGGCGAGAGCAGTACTTC
CASSQGRREQYF
>many|-|TRBJ2-3|TRBV9
TGTGCCAGCAGGGAAACAGATACGCAGTATTTT
CASRETDTQYF
>few|-|TRBJ1-2|TRBV12-3/TRBV12-4
TGTGCCAGCAGTCCCGAACGGAACTATGGCTACACCTTC
CASSPERNYGYTF
>-|-|TRBJ2-3|TRBV5-4
TGTGCCAGCACCCGAGGCCTTATCCCTAGAAGCACAGATACGCAGTATTTT
CASTRGLIPRSTDTQYF
>few|TRBD1|TRBJ2-1|TRBV2
TGTGCCAGCAGAGAGAATAGCGCCAGGGGGAATGAGCAGTTCTTC
CASRENSARGNEQFF
>many|TRBD2|TRBJ2-3|TRBV28
TGTGCCAGCAGTTTATGGGGGACTAGCGGGACGGCAGATACGCAGTATTTT
CASSLWGTSGTADTQYF
>many|-|TRBJ1-2|TRBV29-1
TGCAGCGTCGATACAGCCGCCGGCTATGGCTACACCTTC
CSVDTAAGYGYTF